The entry that follows covers one TCR beta chain sequence. Its antigen is undetermined. A much larger clone lies one base from this, so it may be a read error. A second PCR, run for about 6 to 12 cycles, used a sample-barcoded 5' primer plus a J-beta primer mix. TCRdb re-called the 5' RACE reads through MiXCR, storing one row per CDR3 protein. The table has around 1,800,000 distinct CDR3 sequences, about 39% seen once. The sample comes from a study of blood T cells in healthy people across ages. General study points: Researchers deemed the diversity estimates from one million T cells underestimates. Measured against age, TCR beta diversity per million T cells decreased in a roughly linear manner.

The individuals who served as donors were healthy Caucasians living in Russia, aged about 6 to 100. CDR1 and CDR2 from the germline V gene are SQVTM and ANQGSEA. This CDR3 contains 14 residues. Source material: blood. The sequence was obtained from a human donor in good health. The chain uses TRBV29-1 and TRBJ2-5; D may be TRBD1 (5 bases). Matching the DNA end better, TRBJ2-7 makes the J call doubtful. CDR3 DNA: TGCAGCGTTGAATGGTACGACAAAGGGGACGAGCAGTACTTC. Translating it yields CSVEWYDKGDEQYF.